The 18 T cell receptor beta chains presented below share a single source sample, sequenced in a study of Tregs in tolerant kidney transplant recipients. Assay: immunoSEQ multiplex PCR; the TCRdb copy retains only in-frame clones and omits some. The sample includes roughly 15,000 clones. Mixed chimerism was transient after nonmyeloablative marrow transplants from related graft donors. The sequences come from CD4+ T cells from blood (PBMCs), collected 12 months after the transplant. All receptors derive from a human patient who received a combined kidney and bone marrow transplant. Some T cells may be graft donor cells.

Regarding this clone: The CDR3 goes on 3 residues after the read ends, and that part is filled in from the germline J gene. The chain links TRBV15 to TRBJ1-1; TRBD1 agrees at 8 bases. There are 16 residues in the CDR3. The V and J ends lost 5 bases and 0 bases, in that order; junction bases with no gene match: 8. CDR1 is LNHNV and CDR2 is YYDKDF in the germline V gene (reference sequence). The sequenced CDR3 bases are TGTGCCACCAGCGGCCGGGACAGGTACATGAACACTGAA. Translated, it gives CATSGRDRYMNTE. The whole CDR3 sequence is CATSGRDRYMNTEAFF.

As concerns this clone: Read data end 3 residues before the CDR3 end; the end is taken from the germline J gene. The chain employs TRBV7-2 and TRBJ1-4, with D maybe TRBD1 (6 bases). Trimming pared 3 bases from V and 5 bases from J, leaving 10 bases between. Germline assignment: CDR1 SGHTA and CDR2 FQGNSA. The CDR3 totals 14 residues. Partial CDR3 DNA: TGTGCCAGCAGCTTGACAGGTGGAAATGAAAAA. It yields the protein CASSLTGGNEK. In full, the CDR3 reads CASSLTGGNEKLFF.

Judged by frequency, this clone is medium-sized. From the germline J gene comes the end of the CDR3, since the read stops 3 residues before it. V is TRBV19 and J is TRBJ2-1; the D gene is possibly TRBD2 (6 bases). CDR1 and CDR2 from the germline V gene are LNHDA and SQIVND (reference sequence). The CDR3 is 14 residues long. With 6 bases removed from V and 2 bases from J, the gap between germline ends came to 11 bases. CDR3 amino acids: CASSSGRTYNEQFF. The part of the CDR3 DNA that was read is TGTGCCAGTAGCTCAGGGAGGACCTACAATGAG.

Of note for this clone: The read ends 3 residues early relative to the CDR3; the germline J gene fills the gap. This chain links TRBV20-1 with TRBJ2-3; D uncertain. Trimming took off 0 bases at V and 2 bases at J, with 6 bases between the two ends. Germline CDR1 DFQATT, CDR2 SNEGSKA (reference sequence). The CDR3 is 13 amino acids. This CDR3 reads CSARESITDTQYF. The sequenced CDR3 bases are TGCAGTGCTAGAGAGTCCATCACAGATACG.

With regard to this clone: The sequence runs out 3 residues before the end of the CDR3; the remainder is reconstructed from the germline J gene. The chain employs TRBV7-2 and TRBJ2-3; the D gene is possibly TRBD1 (6 bases). Germline CDR1 is SGHTA and CDR2 is FQGNSA. This CDR3 spans 15 amino acids. Trimming took off 1 base at V and 2 bases at J, with 10 bases between the two ends. The CDR3 sequence is CASSLVAGATDTQYF. CDR3 DNA, as far as it was read: TGTGCCAGCAGCTTAGTGGCAGGGGCCACAGATACG.

By frequency, this clone is medium-sized. Read data end 3 residues before the CDR3 end; the end is taken from the germline J gene. V and J are TRBV20-1 and TRBJ2-1; 8 bases fit TRBD1. The CDR3 contains 13 residues. Losses at the gene ends were 3 bases for V and 9 bases for J; bases not matched to a gene: 7. Germline lookup yields CDR1 DFQATT and CDR2 SNEGSKA (reference sequence). CDR3 protein: CSARGTGSGEQFF. The DNA read from the CDR3 is TGCAGTGCTAGGGGGACAGGCTCCGGTGAG.

As to this clone: The sequence runs out 3 residues before the end of the CDR3; the remainder is reconstructed from the germline J gene. This chain joins TRBV24-1 and TRBJ2-5; a weak D match, TRBD2 (7 bases). Germline loops: CDR1 KGHDR, CDR2 SFDVKD. The germline V and J ends were trimmed by 5 bases and 4 bases, with 16 bases remaining between them. The CDR3 runs 15 residues. The CDR3 region is CATSGVLGGAETQYF. The sequenced part of the CDR3 DNA is TGTGCCACCAGTGGCGTACTAGGGGGGGCAGAGACC.

This clone is called medium-sized based on its frequency. The read finishes 3 residues shy of the CDR3 end, and the germline J gene is used to complete it. The rearrangement uses TRBV30 and TRBJ2-5; 7 bases map to TRBD2. J lost 5 bases, V lost 0 bases, and 15 bases had no gene match. Per germline, CDR1 GTSNPN and CDR2 SVGIG (reference sequence). The CDR3 is 17 residues long. The sequenced CDR3 bases are TGTGCCTGGAGTGTACCGGGGGGAGGGCCCTCGATGGAGACC. It specifies CAWSVPGGGPSMET. From start to end, the CDR3 is CAWSVPGGGPSMETQYF.

Remarks on this clone: The read ends 3 residues early relative to the CDR3; the germline J gene fills the gap. The gene calls are TRBV5-1 and TRBJ1-1; 8 positions agree with TRBD1. The CDR3 totals 17 residues. V shed 6 bases and J 2 bases; nucleotides not matched to a gene: 15. Germline lookup yields CDR1 SGHRS and CDR2 YFSETQ. Here the CDR3 reads CASNLGRGLMGNTEAFF. The sequenced part of the CDR3 DNA is TGCGCCAGCAACCTGGGCAGGGGGCTTATGGGAAACACTGAA.

With respect to this clone: The read finishes 3 residues shy of the CDR3 end, and the germline J gene is used to complete it. The chain uses TRBV28 and TRBJ1-1; TRBD1 matches 9 bases. The CDR3 has 15 residues. Germline V gene data show CDR1 as MDHEN and CDR2 as SYDVKM. Losses at the gene ends were 2 bases for V and 3 bases for J; bases not matched to a gene: 4. The CDR3 spells CASSLTGGGDTEAFF. The sequenced CDR3 bases are TGTGCCAGCAGTTTAACAGGGGGCGGAGACACTGAA.

Regarding this clone: The CDR3 end is not reached by the read, which stops 3 residues before it; the germline J gene fills it in. The chain recombines TRBV7-2 with TRBJ2-6, with unresolved D. Trimming removed 5 bases at V and 0 bases at J, with 8 bases between. The CDR3 totals 15 residues. Per germline, CDR1 SGHTA and CDR2 FQGNSA. The CDR3: CASSPLASGANVLTF. CDR3 DNA, as far as it was read: TGTGCCAGCAGCCCGTTAGCCTCTGGGGCCAACGTC.

About this clone: The CDR3 end is not reached by the read, which stops 3 residues before it; the germline J gene fills it in. The rearrangement joins TRBV5-1 to TRBJ2-1, with 9 nucleotides matching TRBD2. J lost 1 base, V lost 3 bases, and 5 bases had no gene match. CDR1 and CDR2 (germline): SGHRS, YFSETQ. The CDR3 extends over 16 amino acids. The CDR3 spells CASSYSSGTSYNEQFF. Incomplete CDR3 DNA: TGCGCCAGCAGCTACTCTAGCGGGACGTCCTACAATGAG.

A note on this clone: The observed sequence ends 3 residues before the CDR3 terminus, with the missing tail filled in from the germline J gene. This chain connects TRBV30 to TRBJ2-7; D possibly corresponds to TRBD1 (6 bases). CDR1 is GTSNPN and CDR2 is SVGIG in the germline V gene (reference sequence). The CDR3 is made up of 14 amino acids. V gave up 6 bases and J gave up 3 bases, with 18 bases separating them. CDR3 in amino acids: CACPSMTGLYEQYF. CDR3 DNA (partial): TGTGCCTGCCCCTCCATGACAGGCCTCTACGAG.

As regards this clone: The sequenced fragment ends 3 residues before the CDR3 boundary, so the rest is inferred from the germline J gene. The rearrangement joins TRBV20-1 to TRBJ2-7; TRBD2 aligns across 10 bases. With V trimmed by 0 bases and J by 3 bases, 5 bases remained unmatched. This CDR3 is built from 15 residues. Per germline, CDR1 DFQATT and CDR2 SNEGSKA (reference sequence). CDR3 amino acids: CSARDPSSGSYEQYF. CDR3 DNA (partial): TGCAGTGCTAGAGACCCATCTAGCGGGAGCTACGAG.

This CDR3 is CASSATGYSNQPQHF. CDR3 bases read: TGTGCCAGCAGTGCGACAGGCTATAGCAATCAGCCC. This rearrangement joins TRBV2 to TRBJ1-5; tentative D call: TRBD1 (6 bases). The read stops 3 residues short of the end of the CDR3; the missing end is completed from the germline J gene. Germline assignment: CDR1 SNHLY and CDR2 FYNNEI. The V and J ends lost 4 bases and 0 bases respectively, with 10 bases between them. The CDR3 loop spans 15 amino acids.

A remark on this clone: The read comes to an end 3 residues before the CDR3 does, leaving the germline J gene to fill in the end. The chain links TRBV6-1 to TRBJ1-4; D uncertain. The V gene's germline CDR1 is MNHNS and CDR2 SASEGT. V shed 2 bases and J shed 8 bases, with 9 bases lying between them. This CDR3 has 13 residues. The sequenced part of the CDR3 DNA is TGTGCCAGCAGTGAACTCAGGTCCGAAAAA. It encodes CASSELRSEK. The whole CDR3 sequence is CASSELRSEKLFF.

Of note for this clone: The DNA ends 3 residues before the CDR3 does, and the rest of the CDR3 is filled in from the germline J gene. J is TRBJ2-6 and V is TRBV28; a possible D gene is TRBD1 (7 bases). The CDR3 totals 17 residues. Germline V gene lookup returns CDR1 MDHEN and CDR2 SYDVKM. Trimming left V 5 bases short and J 0 bases short, with 14 bases between. This CDR3 is CASSKRQGLSGANVLTF. The sequenced part of the CDR3 DNA is TGTGCCAGCAGTAAACGACAGGGACTCTCTGGGGCCAACGTC.

A remark on this clone: The CDR3 end falls 3 residues outside the read, so it is completed with the germline J gene. The chain has TRBV30 and TRBJ2-5, with TRBD1 as a possible D gene (6 bases). CDR3 size: 13 residues. CDR1 and CDR2 from the germline V gene are GTSNPN and SVGIG (reference sequence). V dropped 4 bases and J dropped 4 bases, with 13 bases sitting between them. This chain's CDR3 is CAWNRRGGETQYF. The sequenced CDR3 bases are TGTGCCTGGAACCGGCGAGGGGGAGAGACC.